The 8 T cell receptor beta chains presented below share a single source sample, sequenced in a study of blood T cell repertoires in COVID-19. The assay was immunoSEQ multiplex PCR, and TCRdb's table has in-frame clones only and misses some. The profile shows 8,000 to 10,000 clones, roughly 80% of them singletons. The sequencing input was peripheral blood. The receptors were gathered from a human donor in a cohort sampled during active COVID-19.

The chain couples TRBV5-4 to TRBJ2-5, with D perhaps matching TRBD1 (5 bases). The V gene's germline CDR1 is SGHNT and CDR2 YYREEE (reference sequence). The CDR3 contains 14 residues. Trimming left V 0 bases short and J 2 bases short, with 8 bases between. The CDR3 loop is CASSLAGRQETQYF. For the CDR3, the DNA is TGTGCCAGCAGCTTGGCAGGGCGGCAAGAGACCCAGTACTTC. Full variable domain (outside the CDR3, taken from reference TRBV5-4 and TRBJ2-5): ETGVTQSPTHLIKTRGQQVTLRCSSQSGHNTVSWYQQALGQGPQFIFQYYREEENGRGNFPPRFSGLQFPNYSSELNVNALELDDSALYLCASSLAGRQETQYFGPGTRLLVL.

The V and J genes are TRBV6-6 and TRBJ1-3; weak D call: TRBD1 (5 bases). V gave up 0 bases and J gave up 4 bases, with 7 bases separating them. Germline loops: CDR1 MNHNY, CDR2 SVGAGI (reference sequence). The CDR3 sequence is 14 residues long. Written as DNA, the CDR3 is TGTGCCAGCAGTTACTCGGGGCAGGGAAACACCATATATTTT. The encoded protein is CASSYSGQGNTIYF.

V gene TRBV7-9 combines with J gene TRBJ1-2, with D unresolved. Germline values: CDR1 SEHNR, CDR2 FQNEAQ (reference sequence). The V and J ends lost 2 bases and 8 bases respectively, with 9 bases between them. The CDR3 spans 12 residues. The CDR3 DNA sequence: TGTGCCAGCAGCTTATTTAGGAGAGGCTACACCTTC. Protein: CASSLFRRGYTF.

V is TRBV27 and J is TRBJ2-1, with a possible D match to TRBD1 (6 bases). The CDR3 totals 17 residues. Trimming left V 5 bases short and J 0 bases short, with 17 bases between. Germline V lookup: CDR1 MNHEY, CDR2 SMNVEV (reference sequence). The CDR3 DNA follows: TGTGCCAGCAGTACGCCCGAGGGGGAGTTCTCCTACAATGAGCAGTTCTTC. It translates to CASSTPEGEFSYNEQFF.

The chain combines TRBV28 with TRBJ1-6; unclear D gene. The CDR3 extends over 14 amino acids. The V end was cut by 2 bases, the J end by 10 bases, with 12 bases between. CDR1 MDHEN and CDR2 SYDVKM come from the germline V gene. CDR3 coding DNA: TGTGCCAGCAGTTTAACTACCGTCGGCTCACCCCTCCACTTT. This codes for CASSLTTVGSPLHF.

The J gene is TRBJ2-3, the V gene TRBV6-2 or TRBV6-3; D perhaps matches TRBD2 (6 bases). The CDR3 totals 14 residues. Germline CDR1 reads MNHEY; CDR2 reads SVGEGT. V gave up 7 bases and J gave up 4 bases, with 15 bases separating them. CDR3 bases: TGTGCCAGCACCCCGTCTCGCGGGGCAGATACGCAGTATTTT. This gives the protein CASTPSRGADTQYF.

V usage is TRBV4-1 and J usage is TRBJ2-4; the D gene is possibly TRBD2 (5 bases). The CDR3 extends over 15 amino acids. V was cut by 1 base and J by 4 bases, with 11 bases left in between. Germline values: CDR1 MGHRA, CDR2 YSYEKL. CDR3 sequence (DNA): TGCGCCAGCAGCCAAGGCCTAGCCCGGAAAAACATTCAGTACTTC. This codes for CASSQGLARKNIQYF.

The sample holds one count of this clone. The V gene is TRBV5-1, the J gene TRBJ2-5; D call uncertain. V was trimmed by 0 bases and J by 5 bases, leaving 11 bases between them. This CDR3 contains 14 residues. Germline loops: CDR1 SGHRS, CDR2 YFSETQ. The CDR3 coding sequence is TGCGCCAGCAGCTTGGCACCAGGTCCGGAGACCCAGTACTTC. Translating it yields CASSLAPGPETQYF. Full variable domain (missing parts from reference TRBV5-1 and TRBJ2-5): KAGVTQTPRYLIKTRGQQVTLSCSPISGHRSVSWYQQTPGQGLQFLFEYFSETQRNKGNFPGRFSGRQFSNSRSEMNVSTLELGDSALYLCASSLAPGPETQYFGPGTRLLVL.